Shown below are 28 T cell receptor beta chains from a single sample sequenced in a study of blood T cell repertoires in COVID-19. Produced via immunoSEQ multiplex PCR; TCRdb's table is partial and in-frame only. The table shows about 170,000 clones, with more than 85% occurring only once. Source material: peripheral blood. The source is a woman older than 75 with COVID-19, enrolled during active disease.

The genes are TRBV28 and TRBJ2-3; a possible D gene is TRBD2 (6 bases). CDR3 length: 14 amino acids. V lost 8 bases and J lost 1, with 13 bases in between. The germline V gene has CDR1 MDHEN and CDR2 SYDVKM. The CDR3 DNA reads TGTGCCAGCCAGCGGGTCGGGGGCACAGATACGCAGTATTTT. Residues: CASQRVGGTDTQYF.

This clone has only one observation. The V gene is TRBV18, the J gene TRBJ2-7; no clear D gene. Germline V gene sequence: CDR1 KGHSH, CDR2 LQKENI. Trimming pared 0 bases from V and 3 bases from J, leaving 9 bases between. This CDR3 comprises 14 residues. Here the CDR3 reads CASSPPSEHYEQYF. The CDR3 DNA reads TGTGCCAGCTCACCACCGAGCGAACACTACGAGCAGTACTTC.

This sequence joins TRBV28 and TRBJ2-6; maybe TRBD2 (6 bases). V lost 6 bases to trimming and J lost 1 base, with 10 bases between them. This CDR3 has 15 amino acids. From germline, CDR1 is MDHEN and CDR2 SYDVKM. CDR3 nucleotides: TGTGCCAGCAGGCTCCGGGGGTCTGGGGCCAACGTCCTGACTTTC. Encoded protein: CASRLRGSGANVLTF.

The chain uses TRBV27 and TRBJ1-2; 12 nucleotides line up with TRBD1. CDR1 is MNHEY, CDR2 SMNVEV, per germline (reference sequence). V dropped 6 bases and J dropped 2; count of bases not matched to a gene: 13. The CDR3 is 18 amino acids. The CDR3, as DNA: TGTGCCAGCAGCCGCAGGGACAGGGGGCCAAACGGCAACTATGGCTACACCTTC. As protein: CASSRRDRGPNGNYGYTF.

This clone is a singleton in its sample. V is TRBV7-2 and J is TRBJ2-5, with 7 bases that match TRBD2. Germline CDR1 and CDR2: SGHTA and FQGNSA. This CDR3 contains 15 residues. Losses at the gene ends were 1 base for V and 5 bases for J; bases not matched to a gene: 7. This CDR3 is CASSLVGGSGETQYF. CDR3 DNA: TGTGCCAGCAGCTTAGTCGGCGGGAGCGGGGAGACCCAGTACTTC.

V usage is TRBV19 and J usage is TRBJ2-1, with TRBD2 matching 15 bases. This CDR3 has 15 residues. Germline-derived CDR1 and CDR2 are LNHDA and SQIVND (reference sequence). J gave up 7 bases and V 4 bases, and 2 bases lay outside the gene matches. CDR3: CASSTGTSGGNEQFF. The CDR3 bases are TGTGCCAGTAGTACTGGGACTAGCGGGGGGAATGAGCAGTTCTTC. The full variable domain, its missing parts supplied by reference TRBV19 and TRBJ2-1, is DGGITQSPKYLFRKEGQNVTLSCEQNLNHDAMYWYRQDPGQGLRLIYYSQIVNDFQKGDIAEGYSVSREKKESFPLTVTSAQKNPTAFYLCASSTGTSGGNEQFFGPGTRLTVL.

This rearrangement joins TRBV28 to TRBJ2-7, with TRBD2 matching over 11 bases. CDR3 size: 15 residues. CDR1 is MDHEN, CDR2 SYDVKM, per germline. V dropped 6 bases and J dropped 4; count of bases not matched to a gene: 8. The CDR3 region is CASSSTSGSLYEQYF. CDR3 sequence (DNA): TGTGCCAGCAGCTCTACTAGCGGGAGTCTATACGAGCAGTACTTC.

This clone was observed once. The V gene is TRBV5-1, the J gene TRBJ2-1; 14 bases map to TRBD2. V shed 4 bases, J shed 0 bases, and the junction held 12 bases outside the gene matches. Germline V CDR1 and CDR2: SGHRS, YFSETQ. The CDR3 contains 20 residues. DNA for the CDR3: TGCGCCAGCAGCCCCGGAAGGGGGACTAGCGGGAGCCCCTCCTACAATGAGCAGTTCTTC. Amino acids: CASSPGRGTSGSPSYNEQFF. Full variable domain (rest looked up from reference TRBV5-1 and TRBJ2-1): KAGVTQTPRYLIKTRGQQVTLSCSPISGHRSVSWYQQTPGQGLQFLFEYFSETQRNKGNFPGRFSGRQFSNSRSEMNVSTLELGDSALYLCASSPGRGTSGSPSYNEQFFGPGTRLTVL.

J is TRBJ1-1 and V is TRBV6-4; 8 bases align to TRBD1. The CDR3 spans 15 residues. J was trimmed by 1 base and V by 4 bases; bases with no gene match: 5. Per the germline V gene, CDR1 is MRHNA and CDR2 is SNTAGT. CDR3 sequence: CASSVGTGGNTEAFF. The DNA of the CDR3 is TGTGCCAGCAGTGTAGGGACAGGTGGGAACACTGAAGCTTTCTTT.

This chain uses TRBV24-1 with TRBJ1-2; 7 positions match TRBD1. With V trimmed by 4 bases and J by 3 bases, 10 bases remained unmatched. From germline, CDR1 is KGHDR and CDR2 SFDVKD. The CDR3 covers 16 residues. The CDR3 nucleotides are TGTGCCACCAGTGACTCCTCGCTAACAGGGGACTATGGCTACACCTTC. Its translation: CATSDSSLTGDYGYTF.

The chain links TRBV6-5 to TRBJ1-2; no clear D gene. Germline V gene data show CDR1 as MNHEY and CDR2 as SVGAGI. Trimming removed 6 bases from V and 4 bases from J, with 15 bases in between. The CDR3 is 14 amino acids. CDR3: CASSPAGRGYGYTF. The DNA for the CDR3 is TGTGCCAGCAGCCCCGCCGGGAGAGGCTATGGCTACACCTTC.

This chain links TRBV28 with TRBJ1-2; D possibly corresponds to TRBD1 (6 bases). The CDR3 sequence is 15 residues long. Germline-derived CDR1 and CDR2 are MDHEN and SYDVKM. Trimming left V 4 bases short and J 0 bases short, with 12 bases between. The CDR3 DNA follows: TGTGCCAGCAGTTCCACAGGGCGGTCTAACTATGGCTACACCTTC. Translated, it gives CASSSTGRSNYGYTF.

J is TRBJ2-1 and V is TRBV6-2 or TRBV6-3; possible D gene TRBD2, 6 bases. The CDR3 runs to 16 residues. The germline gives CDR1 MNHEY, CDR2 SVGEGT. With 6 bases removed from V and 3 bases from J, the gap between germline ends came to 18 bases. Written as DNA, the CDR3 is TGTGCCAGCAGGCCTACGCTGGGAGCGGGCTACAATGAGCAGTTCTTC. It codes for CASRPTLGAGYNEQFF.

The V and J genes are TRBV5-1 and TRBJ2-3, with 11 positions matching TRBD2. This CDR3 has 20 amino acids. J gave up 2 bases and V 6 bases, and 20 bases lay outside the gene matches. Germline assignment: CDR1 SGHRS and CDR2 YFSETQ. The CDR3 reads CASTSPYGLAGASYTDTQYF. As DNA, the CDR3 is TGCGCCAGCACCTCTCCTTACGGACTAGCGGGCGCCTCTTACACAGATACGCAGTATTTT.

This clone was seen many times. The CDR3 DNA reads as TGTGCCAGCAGTCTCACAGGGGCAACCTATAATTCACCCCTCCACTTT. Encoded protein: CASSLTGATYNSPLHF. The gene calls are TRBV28 and TRBJ1-6; 7 bases line up with TRBD1. This CDR3 region has 16 residues. Germline V CDR1 and CDR2: MDHEN, SYDVKM. With 5 bases clipped from V and 2 bases from J, the junction kept 6 bases outside the gene matches.

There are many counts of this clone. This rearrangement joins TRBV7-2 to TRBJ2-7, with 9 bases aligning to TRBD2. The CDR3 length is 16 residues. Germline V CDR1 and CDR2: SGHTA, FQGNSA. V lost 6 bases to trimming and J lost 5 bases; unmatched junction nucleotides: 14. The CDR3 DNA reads TGTGCCAGCAGAAGACGGACTAGCGATTCCTCTCACGAGCAGTACTTC. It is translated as CASRRRTSDSSHEQYF. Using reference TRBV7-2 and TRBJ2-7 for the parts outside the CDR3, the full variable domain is GAGVSQSPSNKVTEKGKDVELRCDPISGHTALYWYRQSLGQGLEFLIYFQGNSAPDKSGLPSDRFSAERTGGSVSTLTIQRTQQEDSAVYLCASRRRTSDSSHEQYFGPGTRLTVT.

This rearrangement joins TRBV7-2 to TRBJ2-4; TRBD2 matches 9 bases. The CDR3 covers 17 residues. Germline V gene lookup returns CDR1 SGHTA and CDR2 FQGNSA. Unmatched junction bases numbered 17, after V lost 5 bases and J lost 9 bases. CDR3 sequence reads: CASSLSGRVAGVSIQYF. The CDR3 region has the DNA TGTGCCAGCAGCCTCAGTGGCAGGGTAGCGGGAGTAAGCATTCAGTACTTC.

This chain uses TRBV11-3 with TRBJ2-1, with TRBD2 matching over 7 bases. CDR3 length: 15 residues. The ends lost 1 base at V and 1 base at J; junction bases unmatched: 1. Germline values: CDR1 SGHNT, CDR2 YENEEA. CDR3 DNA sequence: TGTGCCAGCAGCTTAGCGGGAGGATCCTACAATGAGCAGTTCTTC. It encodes CASSLAGGSYNEQFF. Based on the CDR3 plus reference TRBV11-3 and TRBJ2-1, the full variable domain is EAGVVQSPRYKIIEKKQPVAFWCNPISGHNTLYWYLQNLGQGPELLIRYENEEAVDDSQLPKDRFSAERLKGVDSTLKIQPAELGDSAVYLCASSLAGGSYNEQFFGPGTRLTVL.

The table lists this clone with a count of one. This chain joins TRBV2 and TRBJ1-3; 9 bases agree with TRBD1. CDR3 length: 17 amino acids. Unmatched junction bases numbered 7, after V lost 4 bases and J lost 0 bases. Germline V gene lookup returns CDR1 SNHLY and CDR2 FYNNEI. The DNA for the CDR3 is TGTGCCAGCAGTGCGGGACAGGGCTTCCCCTCTGGAAACACCATATATTTT. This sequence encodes CASSAGQGFPSGNTIYF. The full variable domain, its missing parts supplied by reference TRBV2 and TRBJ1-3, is EPEVTQTPSHQVTQMGQEVILRCVPISNHLYFYWYRQILGQKVEFLVSFYNNEISEKSEIFDDQFSVERPDGSNFTLKIRSTKLEDSAMYFCASSAGQGFPSGNTIYFGEGSWLTVV.

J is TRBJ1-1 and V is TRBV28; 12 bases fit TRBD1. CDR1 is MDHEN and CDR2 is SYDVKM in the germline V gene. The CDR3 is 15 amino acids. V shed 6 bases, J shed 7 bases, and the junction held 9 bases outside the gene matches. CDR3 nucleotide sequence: TGTGCCAGCAGCTCCGGGACAGGGGGCGGTTATGAAGCTTTCTTT. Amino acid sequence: CASSSGTGGGYEAFF.

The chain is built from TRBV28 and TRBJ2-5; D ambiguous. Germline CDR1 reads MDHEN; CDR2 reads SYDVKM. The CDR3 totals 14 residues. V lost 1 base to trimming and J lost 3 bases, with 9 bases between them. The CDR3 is CASSLFISKETQYF. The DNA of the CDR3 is TGTGCCAGCAGTTTATTTATTAGCAAAGAGACCCAGTACTTC.

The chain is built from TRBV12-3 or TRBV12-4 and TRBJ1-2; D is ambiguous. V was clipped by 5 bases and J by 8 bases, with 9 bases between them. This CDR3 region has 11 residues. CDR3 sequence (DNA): TGTGCCAGCAGTCAACAGAGAGGCTACACCTTC. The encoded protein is CASSQQRGYTF.

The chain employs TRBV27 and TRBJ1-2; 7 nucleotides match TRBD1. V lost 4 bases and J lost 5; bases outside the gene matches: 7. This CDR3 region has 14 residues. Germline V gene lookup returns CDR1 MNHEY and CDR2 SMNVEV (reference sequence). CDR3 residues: CASSSIRDSYGYTF. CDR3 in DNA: TGTGCCAGCAGTTCAATCCGGGACAGTTATGGCTACACCTTC.

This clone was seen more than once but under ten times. The CDR3 reads CASSLYNEQFF. The DNA of the CDR3 is TGTGCCAGCAGCCTATACAATGAGCAGTTCTTC. The rearrangement links TRBV14 to TRBJ2-1; no clear D. CDR1 and CDR2 (germline): SGHDN, FVKESK. This CDR3 contains 11 residues. V gave up 4 bases and J gave up 4 bases, with 2 bases separating them.

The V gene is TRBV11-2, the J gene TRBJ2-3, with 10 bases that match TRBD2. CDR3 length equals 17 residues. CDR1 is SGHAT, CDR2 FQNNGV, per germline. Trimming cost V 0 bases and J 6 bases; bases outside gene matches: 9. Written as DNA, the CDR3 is TGTGCCAGCAGCTTAGAAATGGTAGCGGGAGGCCGGGATACGCAGTATTTT. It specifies CASSLEMVAGGRDTQYF.

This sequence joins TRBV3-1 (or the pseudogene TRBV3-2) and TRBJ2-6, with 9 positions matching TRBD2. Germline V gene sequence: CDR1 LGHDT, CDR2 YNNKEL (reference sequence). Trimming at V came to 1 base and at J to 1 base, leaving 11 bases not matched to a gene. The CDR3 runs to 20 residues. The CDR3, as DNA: TGTGCCAGCAGCCAAGTTATTCTGATGGCGGGAGGGTCTGGGGCCAACGTCCTGACTTTC. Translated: CASSQVILMAGGSGANVLTF.

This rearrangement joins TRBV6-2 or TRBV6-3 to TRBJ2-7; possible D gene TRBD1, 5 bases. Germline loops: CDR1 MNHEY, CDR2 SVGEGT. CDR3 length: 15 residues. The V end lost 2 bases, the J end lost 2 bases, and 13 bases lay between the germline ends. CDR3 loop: CASSYVQGHTYEQYF. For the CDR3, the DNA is TGTGCCAGCAGTTACGTTCAAGGACACACCTACGAGCAGTACTTC.

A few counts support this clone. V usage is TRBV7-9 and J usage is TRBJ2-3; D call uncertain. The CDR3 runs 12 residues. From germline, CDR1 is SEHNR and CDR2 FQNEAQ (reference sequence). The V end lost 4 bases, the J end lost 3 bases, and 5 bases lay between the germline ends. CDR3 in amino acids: CASSSTTDTQYF. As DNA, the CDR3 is TGTGCCAGCAGCTCTACTACAGATACGCAGTATTTT.